A single sample gave rise to the 13 T cell receptor beta chains below, sequenced in a study of early T cells in non-severe SARS-CoV-2 infection. In TCRdb, the 5' RACE reads were re-called with MiXCR into one record per CDR3 protein. The repertoire holds around 82,000 distinct CDR3 sequences, 14% to 15% seen once, with 0.45% to 0.75% in the top ten. Sequencing was done on a sample of whole blood. These receptors were collected from an adult who was a healthcare worker with PCR-confirmed SARS-CoV-2 infection or an uninfected control (not recorded which).

This clonotype appeared a few times. The chain has TRBV29-1 and TRBJ2-3, with a weak D call TRBD1 (6 bases). The CDR3 has 14 residues. Germline CDR1 SQVTM, CDR2 ANQGSEA. V gave up 6 bases and J gave up 1 base, with 14 bases separating them. DNA of the CDR3: TGCAGCGTAATCCCGGGACAAGGCACAGATACGCAGTATTTT. It specifies CSVIPGQGTDTQYF.

This clonotype appeared a few times. The gene calls are TRBV5-1 and TRBJ2-2; D unclear. The CDR3 has 15 residues. Trimming cost V 0 bases and J 2 bases, with 8 bases left between them. CDR1 SGHRS and CDR2 YFSETQ come from the germline V gene. Here the CDR3 DNA reads TGCGCCAGCAGCTTGGTAGAAAGTAACACCGGGGAGCTGTTTTTT. Its protein product is CASSLVESNTGELFF.

This clonotype was counted between two and nine times. V and J are TRBV3-1 and TRBJ1-6, with D unresolved. V was trimmed by 8 bases and J by 4 bases, leaving 9 bases between them. Germline loops: CDR1 LGHDT, CDR2 YNNKEL (reference sequence). The CDR3 is made up of 13 amino acids. The CDR3 coding sequence is TGTGCCAGCCAAGGCCAGTATAATTCACCCCTCCACTTT. It translates to CASQGQYNSPLHF.

This clonotype was detected only a few times. The V gene is TRBV29-1, the J gene TRBJ1-6; TRBD1 is a possible D gene (5 bases). Germline values: CDR1 SQVTM, CDR2 ANQGSEA. V was pared by 3 bases and J by 2 bases, with 17 bases between. CDR3 length: 17 amino acids. The CDR3 DNA sequence: TGCAGCGTTGACTTCCGGGCAGGGTCCCCCTATAATTCACCCCTCCACTTT. It specifies CSVDFRAGSPYNSPLHF.

This clonotype was seen a few times. The chain employs TRBV7-6 and TRBJ1-2; D is ambiguous. This CDR3 contains 16 residues. Germline V lookup: CDR1 SGHVS, CDR2 FNYEAQ. The V and J ends lost 1 base and 8 bases respectively, with 20 bases between them. The CDR3, as DNA: TGTGCCAGCAGCTTAGGGGAAGTCGGATCCGATCAGGGCTACACCTTC. Translation gives CASSLGEVGSDQGYTF.

The sample holds a few counts of this clonotype. The chain recombines TRBV27 with TRBJ2-3; 8 bases are shared with TRBD2. V lost 5 bases and J lost 4; bases outside the gene matches: 14. Germline CDR1 and CDR2: MNHEY and SMNVEV (reference sequence). This CDR3 region has 17 residues. The CDR3 nucleotides are TGTGCCAGCAGTCAACCCCGTAGCGGGATGGGCGCAGATACGCAGTATTTT. Translating gives CASSQPRSGMGADTQYF.

This clonotype has at least ten counts. The V gene is TRBV11-2, the J gene TRBJ2-5; the match to TRBD1 covers 10 bases. The CDR3 loop spans 15 amino acids. V lost 5 bases to trimming and J lost 5 bases; unmatched junction nucleotides: 8. The V gene's germline CDR1 is SGHAT and CDR2 FQNNGV. The CDR3 here is CASSIRDRGRETQYF. DNA of the CDR3: TGTGCCAGCAGCATCCGGGACAGGGGTCGGGAGACCCAGTACTTC. Variable domain in full (rest from reference TRBV11-2 and TRBJ2-5): EAGVAQSPRYKIIEKRQSVAFWCNPISGHATLYWYQQILGQGPKLLIQFQNNGVVDDSQLPKDRFSAERLKGVDSTLKIQPAKLEDSAVYLCASSIRDRGRETQYFGPGTRLLVL.

This clonotype was counted between two and nine times. The J gene is TRBJ1-1, the V gene TRBV7-6; 7 positions match TRBD1. Germline-derived CDR1 and CDR2 are SGHVS and FNYEAQ. Unmatched junction bases numbered 3, after V lost 5 bases and J lost 3 bases. The CDR3 is 13 amino acids. The CDR3 reads CASSHTGDTEAFF. The CDR3 nucleotides are TGTGCCAGCAGCCATACAGGGGACACTGAAGCTTTCTTT.

The genes are TRBV5-1 and TRBJ1-1; 11 bases map to TRBD1. The CDR3 is made up of 16 amino acids. V shed 5 bases and J 0 bases; nucleotides not matched to a gene: 6. Germline V gene lookup returns CDR1 SGHRS and CDR2 YFSETQ. The CDR3 reads CASRSGTGGMNTEAFF. Written as DNA, the CDR3 is TGCGCCAGCAGATCCGGGACAGGGGGAATGAACACTGAAGCTTTCTTT. The whole variable domain, filled in from reference TRBV5-1 and TRBJ1-1, reads KAGVTQTPRYLIKTRGQQVTLSCSPISGHRSVSWYQQTPGQGLQFLFEYFSETQRNKGNFPGRFSGRQFSNSRSEMNVSTLELGDSALYLCASRSGTGGMNTEAFFGQGTRLTVV.

The chain recombines TRBV19 with TRBJ1-5; TRBD1 is a possible D gene (5 bases). The CDR3 loop spans 14 amino acids. CDR1 and CDR2 (germline): LNHDA, SQIVND (reference sequence). Trimming cost V 10 bases and J 2 bases, with 15 bases left between them. CDR3 bases: TGTGCCACCAGGGACCGCCGAGGCAATCAGCCCCAGCATTTT. It specifies CATRDRRGNQPQHF.

The sample holds a few counts of this clonotype. The V gene is TRBV12-5, the J gene TRBJ1-1; D ambiguous. Trimming pared 5 bases from V and 8 bases from J, leaving 15 bases between. The CDR3 is 13 amino acids. Germline V gene lookup returns CDR1 LGHNT and CDR2 FRNRAP. The CDR3 DNA reads as TGTGCTAGTGGTGTCTCGGGAGGCGTGGAAGCTTTCTTT. The encoded protein is CASGVSGGVEAFF.

This chain uses TRBV2 with TRBJ2-3; TRBD2 aligns across 16 bases. V lost 6 bases, J lost 6 bases, and 9 bases stayed unmatched. CDR3 length equals 17 residues. Germline V gene data show CDR1 as SNHLY and CDR2 as FYNNEI. CDR3 sequence reads: CASRDGTSGGASDTQYF. The CDR3 nucleotides are TGTGCCAGCAGGGACGGGACTAGCGGGGGGGCCTCGGATACGCAGTATTTT.

The CDR3 coding sequence is TGCAGTGCTTTACAGGGGAGTTGGCAAGAGACCCAGTACTTC. It is translated as CSALQGSWQETQYF. The chain carries TRBV20-1 and TRBJ2-5; TRBD1 matches 7 bases. V trimming: 5 bases; J trimming: 2 bases; junction bases outside the gene matches: 8. The CDR3 is made up of 14 amino acids. CDR1 DFQATT and CDR2 SNEGSKA come from the germline V gene (reference sequence).